The 5 T cell receptor beta chains in this list originate from one sample, sequenced in a study of CD8+ T cells in alopecia areata. Investigators isolated RNA and reverse transcribed it into cDNA to act as the sequencing template. Sequencing used immunoSEQ multiplex PCR; TCRdb keeps in-frame clones, though not all of them. Of some 190,000 clones detected, 60% appear once; the ten largest clones hold 0.65% to 0.7%. The treatment was: oral pan-JAK inhibitor, 5-10 mg twice daily. Sequencing used CD4+ T cells sorted from blood, obtained at week 4, from a patient treated with tofacitinib. The receptors come from a human donor with alopecia areata.

This sequence joins TRBV2 and TRBJ1-1; TRBD1 is a possible D gene (6 bases). Germline CDR1 is SNHLY and CDR2 is FYNNEI. The V end lost 7 bases, the J end lost 7 bases, and 13 bases lay between the germline ends. This CDR3 is 12 amino acids long. The CDR3 nucleotides read TGTGCCAGCACCACAGAACAGGGTGAAGCTTTCTTT. It specifies CASTTEQGEAFF.

J is TRBJ2-5 and V is TRBV2, with 9 bases that match TRBD2. Germline V lookup: CDR1 SNHLY, CDR2 FYNNEI. Germline trimming cut 2 bases from V and 1 base from J; bases unmatched to any gene: 11. This CDR3 comprises 18 residues. CDR3 region: CASSEWASGTSFQETQYF. The CDR3 DNA sequence: TGTGCCAGCAGTGAATGGGCTAGCGGGACCTCCTTCCAAGAGACCCAGTACTTC.

The chain uses TRBV5-1 and TRBJ1-2; D is undetermined. Germline loops: CDR1 SGHRS, CDR2 YFSETQ. The V end lost 3 bases, the J end lost 4 bases, and 13 bases lay between the germline ends. The CDR3 spans 14 residues. CDR3: CASSSGLDGYGYTF. The CDR3, as DNA: TGCGCCAGCAGCTCTGGATTAGATGGCTATGGCTACACCTTC.

The rearrangement joins TRBV6-6 to TRBJ2-6, with no clear D. The CDR3 length is 15 residues. V gave up 4 bases and J gave up 0 bases, with 7 bases separating them. Germline CDR1 and CDR2: MNHNY and SVGAGI (reference sequence). CDR3 DNA: TGTGCCAGCAGTTTGCTAACCTCTGGGGCCAACGTCCTGACTTTC. Protein product: CASSLLTSGANVLTF.

The gene calls are TRBV30 and TRBJ2-1; TRBD2 matches at 8 bases. CDR1 is GTSNPN, CDR2 SVGIG, per germline (reference sequence). After removal of 2 bases from V and 10 bases from J, the junction contained 4 bases not matched to a gene. This CDR3 is built from 12 residues. The CDR3 sequence is CAWSTGGPEQFF. The DNA for the CDR3 is TGTGCCTGGAGTACGGGGGGGCCCGAGCAGTTCTTC.